This is a list of T cell receptor beta chains from one sample in a study of molecular identifiers for immune sequencing clone quantification. TCRdb itself ran the PCR reads through MiXCR, one entry per CDR3 protein. Among about 8,400 distinct CDR3 sequences listed, roughly a third were seen once. What was sequenced was naive CD8+ T cells from blood, with Jurkat cell RNA spiked in. These receptors were collected from a human donor in good health. Some libraries in this study had Jurkat cell RNA spiked in. CDR3s include the opening cysteine and the closing phenylalanine or tryptophan. The D gene is left open where the match is weak. Size is stated for part of the rows, as once, few or many counts, or as a class when the clone is expanded.

j_call d_call clone_size v_call cdr3_aa cdr3_nt
TRBJ2-7 TRBD1 . TRBV11-2 CASSSSTGGNEQYF TGTGCCAGCAGCTCGAGTACAGGGGGCAACGAGCAGTACTTC
TRBJ2-5 . medium-sized TRBV28 CASSLFYSRQRETQYF TGTGCCAGCAGTTTATTCTACTCGCGGCAGCGGGAGACCCAGTACTTC
TRBJ2-1 . . TRBV27 CASTQGPILGNEQFF TGTGCCAGCACCCAAGGGCCTATACTGGGCAATGAGCAGTTCTTC
TRBJ2-7 . few TRBV20-1 CSARREMDEQYF TGCAGTGCTAGAAGGGAAATGGACGAGCAGTACTTC
TRBJ2-3 TRBD2 . TRBV18 CASSLKSGLAGAGDTQYF TGTGCCAGCTCACTCAAATCGGGACTAGCGGGAGCGGGAGATACGCAGTATTTT
TRBJ1-1 TRBD1 few TRBV27 CASSLSVQGSPTEAFF TGTGCCAGCAGTTTATCCGTACAGGGGTCGCCCACTGAAGCTTTCTTT
TRBJ2-5 TRBD1 few TRBV6-5 CASSSTGYLQETQYF TGTGCCAGCAGTTCGACAGGGTACCTCCAAGAGACCCAGTACTTC
TRBJ1-4 . few TRBV28 CASSPYRDLTNEKLFF TGTGCCAGCAGTCCATACAGGGACCTAACTAATGAAAAACTGTTTTTT
TRBJ1-5 . few TRBV29-1 CSVVLGQRGGFSNQPQHF TGCAGCGTTGTTCTTGGGCAGCGAGGGGGATTTAGCAATCAGCCCCAGCATTTT
TRBJ2-3 TRBD1 . TRBV4-3 CASSHYRGRTDTQYF TGCGCCAGCAGCCATTACAGGGGTCGCACAGATACGCAGTATTTT
TRBJ2-7 TRBD1 few TRBV28 CASSSYRGEEQYF TGTGCCAGCAGTTCCTACAGGGGTGAAGAGCAGTACTTC
TRBJ2-6 . few TRBV12-3/TRBV12-4 CASSLWGSGANVLTF TGTGCCAGCAGTTTGTGGGGCTCTGGGGCCAACGTCCTGACTTTC
TRBJ2-7 . . TRBV6-5 CASSYGGPDHYEQYF TGTGCCAGCAGTTACGGAGGGCCCGACCACTACGAGCAGTACTTC
TRBJ1-5 . medium-sized TRBV5-1 CASSPGPVVGLGYSNQPQHF TGCGCCAGCAGCCCCGGGCCGGTTGTGGGGCTGGGGTATAGCAATCAGCCCCAGCATTTT
TRBJ2-3 TRBD2 . TRBV7-9 CANSLEVGTSTDSQYF TGTGCCAACAGCTTAGAGGTTGGGACTAGCACAGATTCGCAGTATTTT
TRBJ2-2 . . TRBV7-9 CASSHGLTTGELFF TGTGCCAGCAGCCACGGACTGACCACCGGGGAGCTGTTTTTT